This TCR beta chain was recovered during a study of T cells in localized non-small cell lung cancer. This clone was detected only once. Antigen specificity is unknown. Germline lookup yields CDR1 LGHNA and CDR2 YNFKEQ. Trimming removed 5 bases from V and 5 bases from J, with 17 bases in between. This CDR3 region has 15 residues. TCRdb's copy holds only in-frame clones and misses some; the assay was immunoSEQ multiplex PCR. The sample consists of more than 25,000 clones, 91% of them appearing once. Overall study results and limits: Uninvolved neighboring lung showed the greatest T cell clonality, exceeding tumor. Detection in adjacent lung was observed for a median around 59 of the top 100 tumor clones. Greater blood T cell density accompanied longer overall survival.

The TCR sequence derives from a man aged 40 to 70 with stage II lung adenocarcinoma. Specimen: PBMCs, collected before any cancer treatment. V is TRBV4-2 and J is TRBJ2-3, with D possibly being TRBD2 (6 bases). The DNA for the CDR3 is TGTGCCAGCAGCACATTGACTAGGAGTGGAGATACGCAGTATTTT. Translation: CASSTLTRSGDTQYF.